This T cell receptor beta chain was profiled in a study of glioma-infiltrating T cells. The count of this clonotype is one. Its antigen is still unknown. Amplification of TCR alpha and beta CDR3 regions from RNA used iRepertoire nested multiplex PCR. Tissue mRNA or PBMC total RNA, about 85-400 ng, went into one-step reverse transcription and amplification. A single record per CDR3 protein comes from TCRdb applying MiXCR to the multiplex PCR reads. The repertoire has approximately 110,000 distinct CDR3 sequences, 23% of them found once; the top ten carry 12% to 15%. The study, taken as a whole, reports: Above-expected tissue-blood divergence occurred in all gliomas, most in low-grade ones. Only very few CDR3 sequences appeared in both tissue and blood.

The specimen sequenced was glioma tissue, nonneoplastic brain tissue, or PBMCs (not recorded which). The source of this sequence is a human donor with low-grade glioma or glioblastoma, undergoing nonglioma brain surgery, or in good health (not recorded which).

In nucleotides, the CDR3 is TGCAGTGCTAGAGGAGGGACTAGCGGGAGACCGGGTGAGCAGTTCTTC. This codes for CSARGGTSGRPGEQFF. This rearrangement joins TRBV20-1 to TRBJ2-1; 14 bases match TRBD2. The CDR3 covers 16 residues. Germline V gene sequence: CDR1 DFQATT, CDR2 SNEGSKA (reference sequence). V gave up 1 base and J gave up 9 bases; unmatched junction bases: 8.